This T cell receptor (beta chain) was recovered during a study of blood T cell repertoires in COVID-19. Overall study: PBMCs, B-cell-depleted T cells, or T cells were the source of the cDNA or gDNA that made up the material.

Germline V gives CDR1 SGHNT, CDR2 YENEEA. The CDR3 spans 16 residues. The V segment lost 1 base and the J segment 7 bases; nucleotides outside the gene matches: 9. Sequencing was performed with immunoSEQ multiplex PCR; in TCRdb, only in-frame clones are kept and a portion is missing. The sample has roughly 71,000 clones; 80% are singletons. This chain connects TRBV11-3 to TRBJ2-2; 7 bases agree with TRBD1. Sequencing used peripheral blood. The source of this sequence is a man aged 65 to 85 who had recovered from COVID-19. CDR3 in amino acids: CASSLGQGWAIGELFF. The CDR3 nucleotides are TGTGCCAGCAGCTTAGGACAGGGTTGGGCAATCGGGGAGCTGTTTTTT.